The clone carrying this T cell receptor beta chain was detected a few times. Its antigen is unknown. Constant-region reverse primers amplified full-length variable regions, followed by semi-nested Nested Universal Primer A PCR. Using its own MiXCR run on the 5' RACE reads, TCRdb lists one record per CDR3 protein. The sample records approximately 29,000 distinct CDR3 sequences, about 26% being singletons. Germline values: CDR1 KGHSH, CDR2 LQKENI. V lost 2 bases and J lost 4; bases outside the gene matches: 7. The CDR3 spans 16 residues. Findings and limits, study-wide: The TCR gene usage of tumor memory CD4+ T cells clustered together with blood and lymph node memory CD4+ cells and with lymph node naive CD4+ cells.

V gene TRBV18 combines with J gene TRBJ1-1; 10 nucleotides line up with TRBD1. Input material: naive CD4+ T cells sorted from a lymph node. The subset denotes: naive CD4+ T cells, CD4+CD45RA+CD25-. The receptor was isolated from a female donor with breast cancer. The CDR3, as DNA: TGTGCCAGCTCACCAAGACAGGGGGCGCAGGGCACTGAAGCTTTCTTT. Encoded protein: CASSPRQGAQGTEAFF.